This T cell receptor (beta chain) is from a study of blood T cell repertoires in COVID-19. Sequencing was performed with immunoSEQ multiplex PCR; in TCRdb, only in-frame clones are kept and a portion is missing. The table has about 75,000 clones, roughly 90% seen once. Trimming took off 9 bases at V and 4 bases at J, with 19 bases between the two ends. Germline V gene sequence: CDR1 MDHEN, CDR2 SYDVKM. CDR3 length equals 14 residues. The sequenced material came from peripheral blood. The chain links TRBV28 to TRBJ2-7; no clear D. This TCR was sampled from a human donor in a cohort sampled during active COVID-19. The CDR3 region is CASSSRSLSYEQYF. As DNA, the CDR3 is TGTGCCAGTTCCTCTAGGTCTCTTTCTTACGAGCAGTACTTC.